The next 27 T cell receptor beta chains were all read from a single sample in a study of immune heterogeneity within non-small cell lung tumors. Multiplex PCR with 32 V and 13 J primers amplified TCR beta CDR3. TCRdb fed the multiplex PCR reads into MiXCR, producing one record per CDR3 protein. Among approximately 4,600 distinct CDR3 sequences listed, less than 40% were seen once. Each sample used 600 ng of genomic DNA from bulk tumor tissue. Widely spaced biopsies, several per primary tumor, were obtained at surgery. Surgery that was curative in intent was performed on patients with untreated, newly diagnosed non-small cell lung cancer. Specimen: lung tumor tissue. Receptors were obtained from a woman aged 50 to 60 with non-small cell lung cancer.

The chain links TRBV6-2 or TRBV6-3 to TRBJ2-7; D not resolved. V lost 2 bases, J lost 6 bases, and 5 bases lay in between. The CDR3 has 11 amino acids. The V gene's germline CDR1 is MNHEY and CDR2 SVGEGT. CDR3 nucleotide sequence: TGTGCCAGCAGTTACCAGTCCGAGCAGTACTTC. This sequence encodes CASSYQSEQYF.

This clonotype was observed a few times. This sequence joins TRBV5-5 and TRBJ1-4; D gene uncertain. The V end lost 3 bases, the J end lost 7 bases, and 13 bases lay between the germline ends. This CDR3 has 14 amino acids. From germline, CDR1 is SGHKS and CDR2 YYEKEE (reference sequence). The CDR3 protein is CASSSGIHGEKLFF. CDR3 nucleotide sequence: TGTGCCAGCAGCTCCGGCATACACGGTGAAAAACTGTTTTTT. Full variable domain (missing parts from reference TRBV5-5 and TRBJ1-4): DAGVTQSPTHLIKTRGQQVTLRCSPISGHKSVSWYQQVLGQGPQFIFQYYEKEERGRGNFPDRFSARQFPNYSSELNVNALLLGDSALYLCASSSGIHGEKLFFGSGTQLSVL.

V and J are TRBV10-3 and TRBJ2-1, with 7 bases that match TRBD1. CDR3 length: 16 residues. The germline CDR1 and CDR2 sequences are ENHRY and SYGVKD. V shed 4 bases, J shed 0 bases, and the junction held 6 bases outside the gene matches. CDR3 sequence: CAISASGGSSYNEQFF. CDR3 nucleotides: TGTGCCATCAGTGCCTCAGGGGGAAGCTCCTACAATGAGCAGTTCTTC.

This clonotype appeared many times. This rearrangement joins TRBV10-1 to TRBJ2-1; D unclear. Germline CDR1 reads WNHNN; CDR2 reads SYGVQD (reference sequence). This CDR3 comprises 11 residues. With 2 bases removed from V and 10 bases from J, the gap between germline ends came to 6 bases. The CDR3 loop is CASSEGGEQFF. CDR3 DNA: TGCGCCAGCAGTGAGGGCGGAGAGCAGTTCTTC.

This clonotype showed up just a few times. This chain joins TRBV2 and TRBJ1-6; D call uncertain. CDR3 length: 13 residues. The germline CDR1 and CDR2 sequences are SNHLY and FYNNEI. The ends were cut back, 8 bases at V and 10 bases at J, with 15 bases in the middle. The CDR3 sequence: CASEMVNGSPLHF. For the CDR3, the DNA is TGTGCCAGCGAGATGGTAAACGGCTCACCCCTCCACTTT.

By share of the sample, this clonotype is large. This chain uses TRBV4-2 with TRBJ2-1; 14 bases match TRBD2. Germline V gives CDR1 LGHNA, CDR2 YNFKEQ. The CDR3 consists of 15 residues. Trimming removed 1 base from V and 7 bases from J; junction bases left unmatched: 0. The CDR3 nucleotides read TGTGCCAGCAGCCAAGGGACTAGCGGGAGGAATGAGCAGTTCTTC. Translating it yields CASSQGTSGRNEQFF.

This rearrangement joins TRBV7-2 to TRBJ2-3; D perhaps matches TRBD1 (5 bases). Trimming removed 5 bases from V and 9 bases from J, with 12 bases in between. Germline V lookup: CDR1 SGHTA, CDR2 FQGNSA. The CDR3 runs to 12 residues. CDR3 bases: TGTGCCAGCAGCATCACAAAGGGGACGCAGTATTTT. Translating gives CASSITKGTQYF.

A note on this clonotype: One base away lies a much larger clone, so this may be a sequencing read error. V and J are TRBV18 and TRBJ1-1; 7 bases align to TRBD1. CDR3 size: 14 residues. CDR1 and CDR2 from the germline V gene are KGHSH and LQKENI. CDR3 loop: CASSRDQGDTEALF. The CDR3 DNA is TGTGCCAGCTCAAGAGACCAGGGGGACACTGAAGCTCTCTTT.

This clonotype rates as medium-sized. The V and J genes are TRBV7-3 and TRBJ2-2, with D maybe TRBD1 (6 bases). The V and J ends lost 4 bases and 7 bases respectively, with 16 bases between them. CDR3 length: 15 amino acids. Per germline, CDR1 SGHTA and CDR2 FQGTGA. CDR3 loop: CASSSTPRGSGELFF. DNA for the CDR3: TGTGCCAGCAGCTCTACACCCAGGGGCAGCGGGGAGCTGTTTTTT.

As DNA, the CDR3 is TGTGCCATCAGTGAGTCCCCGAACCCCTACGAGCAGTACTTC. It specifies CAISESPNPYEQYF. This sequence joins TRBV10-3 and TRBJ2-7; no clear D. The CDR3 has 14 residues. Germline CDR1 is ENHRY and CDR2 is SYGVKD. V was shortened by 0 bases and J by 2 bases, with 8 bases between the two germline ends.

This clonotype is categorized as medium-sized. The chain uses TRBV28 and TRBJ1-1; D is unclear. Germline V gene data show CDR1 as MDHEN and CDR2 as SYDVKM. Trimming cost V 5 bases and J 2 bases, with 12 bases left between them. There are 14 residues in the CDR3. CDR3 sequence reads: CASSAPGQNTEAFF. The CDR3 nucleotides are TGTGCCAGCAGTGCCCCCGGGCAAAACACTGAAGCTTTCTTT.

This clonotype was detected ten times or more. The chain recombines TRBV29-1 with TRBJ2-1, with TRBD2 identical over 9 bases. The CDR3 contains 15 residues. The trim removed 1 base at V and 7 bases at J, leaving 8 bases unmatched. CDR1 and CDR2 from the germline V gene are SQVTM and ANQGSEA. This CDR3 reads CSVEVGAGGVNEQFF. CDR3 coding DNA: TGCAGCGTTGAAGTCGGGGCGGGAGGGGTAAATGAGCAGTTCTTC.

This clonotype ranks as medium-sized. The chain uses TRBV5-6 and TRBJ1-5; TRBD1 is a possible D gene (6 bases). This CDR3 spans 17 amino acids. Germline V gene sequence: CDR1 SGHDT, CDR2 YYEEEE. Trimming removed 4 bases at V and 3 bases at J, with 20 bases between. As DNA, the CDR3 is TGTGCCAGCAGCCGCCGGTTTGGACAGCACTCCAATCAGCCCCAGCATTTT. Amino acids: CASSRRFGQHSNQPQHF.

The sample holds a few counts of this clonotype. This may be a read error: a much more frequent sequence differs by one nucleotide. J is TRBJ2-7 and V is TRBV20-1, with D possibly being TRBD1 or TRBD2 (5 bases each). CDR1 and CDR2 (germline): DFQATT, SNEGSKA (reference sequence). This CDR3 spans 14 amino acids. For the CDR3, the DNA is TGCAGTGCCCCAGCCGGGACCCCTTTCTACGAGCAGCACTTC. Translation gives CSAPAGTPFYEQHF.

The J gene is TRBJ2-3, the V gene TRBV28; D unclear. The germline V gene encodes CDR1 MDHEN and CDR2 SYDVKM. V shed 3 bases and J shed 1 base, with 8 bases lying between them. The CDR3 totals 14 residues. DNA for the CDR3: TGTGCCAGCAGTTTTATAAGCGGCACAGATACGCAGTATTTT. Encoded protein: CASSFISGTDTQYF.

This clonotype has a handful of counts. The chain joins TRBV19 to TRBJ2-5; D remains unclear. There are 12 residues in the CDR3. V lost 5 bases, J lost 5 bases, and 9 bases lay in between. Germline values: CDR1 LNHDA, CDR2 SQIVND (reference sequence). The CDR3 protein is CASSSFGETQYF. As DNA, the CDR3 is TGTGCCAGTAGTTCCTTTGGGGAGACCCAGTACTTC.

This clonotype was recorded only once. The J gene is TRBJ2-2, the V gene TRBV7-2; D could derive from TRBD1 or TRBD2 (6 bases each). Deletions cut 1 base from V and 5 bases from J, with 11 bases between. The germline V gene encodes CDR1 SGHTA and CDR2 FQGNSA. The length of the CDR3 is 15 residues. The CDR3 nucleotides read TGTGCCAGCAGCTTAGTAAGGGGGGAGACCGGGGAGCTGTTTTTT. The encoded protein is CASSLVRGETGELFF.

This clonotype is labeled as medium-sized. The V gene is TRBV28, the J gene TRBJ1-6; D uncertain. This CDR3 comprises 12 residues. Germline V gene lookup returns CDR1 MDHEN and CDR2 SYDVKM. V lost 4 bases, J lost 14 bases, and 12 bases lay in between. CDR3 region: CASSSPVEALHF. CDR3 bases: TGTGCCAGCAGTTCGCCGGTCGAGGCCCTCCACTTT.

This clonotype was detected only a few times. The gene calls are TRBV18 and TRBJ2-2, with TRBD2 as a possible D gene (6 bases). The CDR3 covers 15 residues. V lost 3 bases and J 5 bases, leaving 13 bases between the germline ends. Germline CDR1 is KGHSH and CDR2 is LQKENI. As DNA, the CDR3 is TGTGCCAGCTCACCTGTGACTAGTTTAACCGGGGAGCTGTTTTTT. The encoded protein is CASSPVTSLTGELFF.

Sample share makes this clonotype medium-sized. The chain is built from TRBV24-1 and TRBJ1-5, with TRBD1 matching 7 bases. CDR1 and CDR2 from the germline V gene are KGHDR and SFDVKD. V lost 2 bases to trimming and J lost 1 base; unmatched junction nucleotides: 4. This CDR3 has 16 amino acids. The CDR3 loop reads CATSDSTGSSNQPQHF. DNA of the CDR3: TGTGCCACCAGTGATTCGACAGGGTCAAGCAATCAGCCCCAGCATTTT.

The rearrangement links TRBV6-1 to TRBJ1-1; TRBD1 aligns across 7 bases. The CDR3 consists of 15 residues. Losses at the gene ends were 1 base for V and 4 bases for J; bases not matched to a gene: 6. Germline V gene lookup returns CDR1 MNHNS and CDR2 SASEGT. The CDR3 protein is CASSEGRGQITEAFF. As DNA, the CDR3 is TGTGCCAGCAGTGAAGGGAGGGGGCAAATCACTGAAGCTTTCTTT.

As to this clonotype: A read error may explain this, as a much larger clone is one base away. This chain joins TRBV6-1 and TRBJ1-2; D remains ambiguous. Germline V gene sequence: CDR1 MNHNS, CDR2 SASEGT. The CDR3 extends over 14 amino acids. DNA for the CDR3: TGTGCCAGCGCGATGGCAGCACCTAACTATGGCCACACCTTC. It translates to CASAMAAPNYGHTF.

This clonotype was seen more than once but under ten times. A clone one base away is much larger, so this may be a read error. V is TRBV3-1 and J is TRBJ2-7, with 11 positions matching TRBD2. The CDR3 runs 15 residues. V was clipped by 4 bases and J by 7 bases; unmatched bases: 9. Germline CDR1 is LGHDT and CDR2 is YNNKEL (reference sequence). The CDR3 DNA reads as TGTGCCAGCAGCCTTGCTAGCGGGGGGAGATGGGAGCAGTACTTC. This translates into CASSLASGGRWEQYF.

This clonotype was detected ten times or more. CDR3 in DNA: TGTGCCAGCACACAGCAAGAGACCCAGTACTTC. It specifies CASTQQETQYF. The rearrangement uses TRBV2 and TRBJ2-5; no clear D gene. V lost 7 bases and J lost 2, with 5 bases in between. Germline CDR1 and CDR2: SNHLY and FYNNEI. CDR3 length equals 11 residues.

In regard to this clonotype: Just one base apart from a much larger clone, this may be a read error. The chain couples TRBV6-1 to TRBJ2-2, with a tentative D call TRBD1 (5 bases). Germline V gene sequence: CDR1 MNHNS, CDR2 SASEGT. The CDR3 covers 13 residues. The CDR3 coding sequence is TGTGCCAGCATTGAAGGGGACACCGGGGAGCTGTTTTTT. This translates into CASIEGDTGELFF.

Ten or more counts support this clonotype. The V call is TRBV5-6, the J call TRBJ1-2; D may be TRBD1 (5 bases). Germline CDR1 reads SGHDT; CDR2 reads YYEEEE. This CDR3 is 12 amino acids long. The V gene lost 4 bases and the J gene lost 4 bases, with 8 bases spanning the gap. In DNA form, the CDR3 reads TGTGCCAGCAGCGTGGGACTCTATGGCTACACCTTC. It encodes CASSVGLYGYTF.

By sample fraction, this clonotype is large. The gene calls are TRBV4-1 and TRBJ1-1, with D possibly matching TRBD1 (5 bases). The V gene lost 5 bases and the J gene lost 1 base, with 11 bases spanning the gap. CDR3 length: 14 amino acids. CDR1 is MGHRA, CDR2 YSYEKL, per germline. This CDR3 is CASSSGYGNTEAFF. CDR3 in DNA: TGCGCCAGCAGCTCAGGGTACGGGAACACTGAAGCTTTCTTT.